This T cell receptor beta chain was profiled in a study of a mutant IDH1 vaccine in newly diagnosed glioma (TCRdb year 2021). For context, the study as a whole: Patients were given eight vaccinations, in weeks 1, 3, 5, 7, 11, 15, 19 and 23, which matched visits V03 through V10. Vaccination began 4-6 weeks after radiotherapy alone, or alongside temozolomide cycles in the chemotherapy-containing groups. Of the roughly 30 treated patients, about 60% were male and around 40% were female, and the mean age was 40.4 years. Before enrollment, most patients had been given radiochemotherapy with temozolomide as standard therapy, while the rest had received either radiotherapy alone or temozolomide alone. Peripheral blood was collected at six visits: V03 (baseline), V05, V07, V10, V12 and V13. Longitudinal TCRB deep sequencing was done for roughly 23 treated patients, wherever samples were available for exploratory analyses.

CDR1 and CDR2 (MNHEY, SVGAGI) derive from the germline V gene. Trimming accounts for 3 bases at V and 4 bases at J, while the number of junction bases matched to no gene is 1. Including cysteine and phenylalanine, the CDR3 has 13 amino acids. Left in the record is the CDR3 DNA by itself, 39 bases read in frame from the first base. This clone was detected only a few times. Its antigen specificity is not known. No base-level quality is on record; no much larger clone is a single base apart. The same CDR3 arises from other DNA sequences in this sample as well. Library creation used the immunoSEQ multiplex PCR assay. Rearranged TCR beta chain sequences were amplified using the hsTCRB Kit according to the manufacturer's protocol. An Illumina MiSeq was used to sequence the TCRB libraries. From the authors' description of their analysis: The kit vendor's proprietary platform handled demultiplexing, trimming and gene mapping. TCRdb provides this immuneACCESS table in a form limited to in-frame rearrangements. Some clones are lacking; in checked studies, under half of them reflect an unresolved V gene, and why the rest are absent is not known. V and J calls and clone size are those listed in that table; D and trimming were worked out from the DNA. Across this sample there are 95,000 to 120,000 clones, with 75% to 90% seen only once. The ten largest clones represent roughly 0.61% of the sample.

This specimen's time point label, per the study, means: week 11, during vaccination. A 20-mer mutant IDH1 peptide at 300 micrograms in Montanide made up each vaccine dose, which was injected subcutaneously together with topical imiquimod. Newly diagnosed WHO grade 3 or 4 IDH1-mutant astrocytomas showing loss of nuclear ATRX were present in the donors. The samples were drawn from NOA16, a multicentre, single-arm, open-label phase I trial in Germany that tested a mutant IDH1 peptide vaccine in humans for the first time. The DNeasy Blood and Tissue Kit was used to extract genomic DNA from EDTA blood for TCRB sequencing. On the study overall, not on this receptor specifically: The authors noted that analyses of patient blood samples could not be reproduced because of sample limitations. No apparent relationship was observed between pseudoprogression and alterations in the top peripheral T cell clonotypes detected by TCRB sequencing. Availability determined which PBMC samples were chosen for TCRB deep sequencing. Immune responses induced by the vaccine were seen in roughly 95% of patients across multiple MHC alleles.

The sample consisted of PBMCs, taken from a glioma patient whose treatment included an IDH1 peptide vaccine. The rearrangement joined TRBV6-5 to TRBJ1-2; 8 bases in between match TRBD1. The source of this sequence is a woman in her forties or fifties with glioma. CDR3 region: CASSYDRGYGYTF. The nucleotide sequence reads as follows: TGTGCCAGCAGTTATGACAGGGGCTATGGCTACACCTTC.